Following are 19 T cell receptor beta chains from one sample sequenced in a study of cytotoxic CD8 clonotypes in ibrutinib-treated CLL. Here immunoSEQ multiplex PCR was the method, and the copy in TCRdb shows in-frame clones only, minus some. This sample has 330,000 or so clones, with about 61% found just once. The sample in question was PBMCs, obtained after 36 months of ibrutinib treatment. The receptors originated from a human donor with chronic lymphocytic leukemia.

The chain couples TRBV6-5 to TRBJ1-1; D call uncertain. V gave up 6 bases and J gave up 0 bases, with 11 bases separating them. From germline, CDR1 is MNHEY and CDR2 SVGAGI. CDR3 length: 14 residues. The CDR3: CASRATTMNTEAFF. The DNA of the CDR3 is TGTGCCAGCAGAGCAACCACAATGAACACTGAAGCTTTCTTT.

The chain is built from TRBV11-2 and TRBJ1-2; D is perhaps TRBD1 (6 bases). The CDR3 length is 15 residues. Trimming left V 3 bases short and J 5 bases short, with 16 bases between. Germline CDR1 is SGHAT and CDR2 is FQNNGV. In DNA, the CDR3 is TGTGCCAGCAGCTTGTGGGCCGTACAGGGATATGGCTACACCTTC. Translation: CASSLWAVQGYGYTF.

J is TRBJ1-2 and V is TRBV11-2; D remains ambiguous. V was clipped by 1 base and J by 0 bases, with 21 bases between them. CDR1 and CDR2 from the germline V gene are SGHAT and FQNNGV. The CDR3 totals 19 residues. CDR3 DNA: TGTGCCAGCAGCTTAGGTCCTGCCAGGACCCATACCTCTAACTATGGCTACACCTTC. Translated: CASSLGPARTHTSNYGYTF.

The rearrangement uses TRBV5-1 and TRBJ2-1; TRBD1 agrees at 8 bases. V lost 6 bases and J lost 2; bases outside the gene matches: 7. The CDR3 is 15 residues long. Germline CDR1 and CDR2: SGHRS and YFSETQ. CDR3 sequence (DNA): TGCGCCAGCACGGCAGCAGGGGGCGCCTACAATGAGCAGTTCTTC. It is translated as CASTAAGGAYNEQFF.

CDR3 loop: CASSLAGTSGYNEQFF. In DNA form, the CDR3 reads TGTGCCAGCAGCTTAGCCGGGACTAGCGGGTACAATGAGCAGTTCTTC. The chain employs TRBV7-9 and TRBJ2-1; TRBD2 matches at 12 bases. The CDR3 covers 16 residues. Germline V CDR1 and CDR2: SEHNR, FQNEAQ (reference sequence). The J segment lost 4 bases and the V segment lost 0 bases, leaving 1 base of the junction unmatched. Full variable domain (rest looked up from reference TRBV7-9 and TRBJ2-1): DTGVSQNPRHKITKRGQNVTFRCDPISEHNRLYWYRQTLGQGPEFLTYFQNEAQLEKSRLLSDRFSAERPKGSFSTLEIQRTEQGDSAMYLCASSLAGTSGYNEQFFGPGTRLTVL.

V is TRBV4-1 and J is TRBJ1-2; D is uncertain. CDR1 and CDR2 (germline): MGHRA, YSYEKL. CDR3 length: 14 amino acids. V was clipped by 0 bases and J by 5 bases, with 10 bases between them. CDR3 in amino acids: CASSQDQSVYGYTF. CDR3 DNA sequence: TGCGCCAGCAGCCAAGATCAGTCTGTTTATGGCTACACCTTC.

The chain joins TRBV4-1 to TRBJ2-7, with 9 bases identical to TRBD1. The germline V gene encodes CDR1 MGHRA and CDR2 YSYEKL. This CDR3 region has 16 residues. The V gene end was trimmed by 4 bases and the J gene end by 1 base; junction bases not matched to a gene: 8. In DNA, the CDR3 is TGCGCCAGCAGCCGCTTTCCGGGACAGGGTTCCTACGAGCAGTACTTC. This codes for CASSRFPGQGSYEQYF.

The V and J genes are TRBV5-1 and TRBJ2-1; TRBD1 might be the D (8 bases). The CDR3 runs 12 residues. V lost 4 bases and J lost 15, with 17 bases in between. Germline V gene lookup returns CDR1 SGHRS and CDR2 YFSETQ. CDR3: CASSPRGRESFF. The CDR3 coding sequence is TGCGCCAGCAGCCCCAGGGGGCGGGAGTCGTTCTTC.

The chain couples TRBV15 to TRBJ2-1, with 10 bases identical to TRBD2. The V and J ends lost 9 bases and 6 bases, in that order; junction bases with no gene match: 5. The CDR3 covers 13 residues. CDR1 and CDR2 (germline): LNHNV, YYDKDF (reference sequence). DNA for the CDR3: TGTGCCACGGGGAGCGGGGGGGTCAATGAGCAGTTCTTC. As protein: CATGSGGVNEQFF.

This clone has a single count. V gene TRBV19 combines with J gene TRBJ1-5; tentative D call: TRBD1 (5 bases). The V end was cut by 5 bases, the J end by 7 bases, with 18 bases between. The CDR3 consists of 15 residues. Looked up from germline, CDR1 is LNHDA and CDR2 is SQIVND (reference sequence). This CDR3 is CASSAGGGGRQPQHF. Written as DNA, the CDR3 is TGTGCCAGTAGTGCCGGCGGGGGGGGGAGGCAGCCCCAGCATTTT.

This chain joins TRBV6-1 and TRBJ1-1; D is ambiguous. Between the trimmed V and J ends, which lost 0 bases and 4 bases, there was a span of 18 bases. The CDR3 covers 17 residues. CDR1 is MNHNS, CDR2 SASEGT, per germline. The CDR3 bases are TGTGCCAGCAGTGAAGCCCCCGGTGGGCTGATCTTCACTGAAGCTTTCTTT. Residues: CASSEAPGGLIFTEAFF.

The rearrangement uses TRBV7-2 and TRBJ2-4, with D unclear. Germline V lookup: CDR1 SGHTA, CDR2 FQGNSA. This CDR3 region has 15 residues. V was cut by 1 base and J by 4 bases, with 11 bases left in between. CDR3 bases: TGTGCCAGCAGCTTAGGCGTCGACGGTAAAAACATTCAGTACTTC. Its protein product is CASSLGVDGKNIQYF.

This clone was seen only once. The CDR3 DNA sequence: TGCGCCTGCGGTACCGACCCGACAGATACGCAGTATTTT. It codes for CACGTDPTDTQYF. This chain links TRBV10-1 with TRBJ2-3; D gene ambiguous. CDR1 and CDR2 (germline): WNHNN, SYGVQD (reference sequence). V was cut by 11 bases and J by 3 bases, with 15 bases left in between. CDR3 length: 13 residues.

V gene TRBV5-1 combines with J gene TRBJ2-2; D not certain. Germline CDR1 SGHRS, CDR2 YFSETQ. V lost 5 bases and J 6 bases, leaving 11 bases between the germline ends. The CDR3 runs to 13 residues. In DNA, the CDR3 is TGCGCCAGCAGTCTAACCCTCCCCGGGGAGCTGTTTTTT. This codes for CASSLTLPGELFF.

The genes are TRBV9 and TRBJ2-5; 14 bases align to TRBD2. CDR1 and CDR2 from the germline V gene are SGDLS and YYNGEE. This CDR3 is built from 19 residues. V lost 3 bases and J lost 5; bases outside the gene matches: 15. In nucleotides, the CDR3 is TGTGCCAGCAGCGCATTCGAGGGACTAGCGGGAGTTGGGTTGGAGACCCAGTACTTC. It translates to CASSAFEGLAGVGLETQYF. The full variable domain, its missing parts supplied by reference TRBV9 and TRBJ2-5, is DSGVTQTPKHLITATGQRVTLRCSPRSGDLSVYWYQQSLDQGLQFLIQYYNGEERAKGNILERFSAQQFPDLHSELNLSSLELGDSALYFCASSAFEGLAGVGLETQYFGPGTRLLVL.

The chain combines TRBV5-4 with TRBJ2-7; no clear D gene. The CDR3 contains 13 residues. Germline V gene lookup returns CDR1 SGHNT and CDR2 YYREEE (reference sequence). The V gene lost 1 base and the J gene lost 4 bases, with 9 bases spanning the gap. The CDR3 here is CASSLRGVYEQYF. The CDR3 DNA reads TGTGCCAGCAGCTTGCGAGGAGTATACGAGCAGTACTTC. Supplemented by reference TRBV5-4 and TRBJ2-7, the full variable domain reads ETGVTQSPTHLIKTRGQQVTLRCSSQSGHNTVSWYQQALGQGPQFIFQYYREEENGRGNFPPRFSGLQFPNYSSELNVNALELDDSALYLCASSLRGVYEQYFGPGTRLTVT.

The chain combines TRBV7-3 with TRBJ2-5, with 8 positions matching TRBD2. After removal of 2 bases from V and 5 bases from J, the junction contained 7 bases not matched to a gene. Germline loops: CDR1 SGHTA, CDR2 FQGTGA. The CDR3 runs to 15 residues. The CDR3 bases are TGTGCCAGCAGCTTAGCGGGAGGCGGAACGGAGACCCAGTACTTC. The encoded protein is CASSLAGGGTETQYF.

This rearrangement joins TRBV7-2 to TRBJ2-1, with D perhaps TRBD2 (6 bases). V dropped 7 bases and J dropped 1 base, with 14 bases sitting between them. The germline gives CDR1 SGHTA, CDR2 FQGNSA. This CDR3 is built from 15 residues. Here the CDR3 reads CASTRDAGSYNEQFF. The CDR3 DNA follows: TGTGCCAGCACCCGGGACGCGGGGTCCTACAATGAGCAGTTCTTC.

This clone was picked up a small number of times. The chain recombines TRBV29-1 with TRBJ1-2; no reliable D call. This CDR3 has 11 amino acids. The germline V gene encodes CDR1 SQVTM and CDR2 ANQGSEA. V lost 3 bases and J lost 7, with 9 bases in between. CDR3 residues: CSVDARGGYTF. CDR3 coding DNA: TGCAGCGTTGACGCCCGGGGTGGCTACACCTTC.